These 17 T cell receptor beta chains originate from one sample sequenced in a study of cytomegalovirus exposure and HLA in healthy donors. The study ran its PCR with 60 Vbeta and 13 Jbeta primers. Some clones are missing from TCRdb's copy, which holds only in-frame ones; the method was immunoSEQ multiplex PCR. The sample consists of fewer than 40,000 clones, 60% to 70% of them appearing once. The sequenced sample was PBMCs. The receptors originated from a man aged 35-49 years in good health and CMV-seropositive.

V is TRBV5-4 and J is TRBJ1-6; 8 bases fit TRBD1. This CDR3 is 15 amino acids long. Germline CDR1 is SGHNT and CDR2 is YYREEE (reference sequence). V lost 4 bases and J lost 7; bases outside the gene matches: 7. CDR3 sequence reads: CASSTRDRLNSPLHF. The CDR3 DNA reads TGTGCCAGCAGCACGAGGGACAGGTTAAATTCACCCCTCCACTTT.

This chain joins TRBV12-1 and TRBJ1-5. TRBV12-1 is labeled a pseudogene. This CDR3 is built from 14 residues. The CDR3 DNA is TGTGCCAGCAGCCCCGGTGAAGGCAATCAGCCCCAGCATTTT. The encoded protein is CASSPGEGNQPQHF.

The chain links TRBV6-6 to TRBJ2-2, with TRBD1 matching over 7 bases. Trimming removed 5 bases from V and 7 bases from J; junction bases left unmatched: 4. This CDR3 is 13 amino acids long. Germline CDR1 MNHNY, CDR2 SVGAGI (reference sequence). CDR3: CASSLDRDGELFF. The CDR3 DNA is TGTGCCAGCAGTCTCGACAGGGACGGGGAGCTGTTTTTT.

On this clone itself: One junction end does not reproduce the germline sequence, and a read error may be involved. The identical CDR3 is also encoded by other nucleotide sequences in the sample. The V gene is TRBV6-5, the J gene TRBJ1-2, with 10 bases lining up with TRBD1. Germline assignment: CDR1 MNHEY and CDR2 SVGAGI. The CDR3 spans 15 residues. CDR3 nucleotide sequence: TGTGCCAGCAGTTACTCGGGACAGGGGACCTATGGTTACACCTTC. Protein sequence: CASSYSGQGTYGYTF.

This clone appeared once. The chain is built from TRBV2 and TRBJ2-6, with TRBD1 matching 10 bases. This CDR3 comprises 17 residues. Germline lookup yields CDR1 SNHLY and CDR2 FYNNEI. Trimming took 1 base from V and 4 from J; bases not matched to a gene: 4. CDR3 region: CASSEGGQGSGANVLTF. The CDR3 coding sequence is TGTGCCAGCAGTGAAGGGGGACAGGGGTCAGGGGCCAACGTCCTGACTTTC.

The V gene is TRBV5-4, the J gene TRBJ2-5; no firm D call. The V and J ends lost 3 bases and 5 bases respectively, with 8 bases between them. The CDR3 spans 12 residues. Germline assignment: CDR1 SGHNT and CDR2 YYREEE (reference sequence). The CDR3 nucleotides read TGTGCCAGCAGCTCACCCCAGGAGACCCAGTACTTC. The encoded protein is CASSSPQETQYF.

The V and J genes are TRBV28 and TRBJ1-2, with a possible D match to TRBD1 (6 bases). The V end lost 6 bases, the J end lost 8 bases, and 19 bases lay between the germline ends. Germline V CDR1 and CDR2: MDHEN, SYDVKM. The CDR3 sequence is 14 residues long. This chain's CDR3 is CASSFRAGAGGYTF. CDR3 bases: TGTGCCAGCAGCTTCCGAGCGGGGGCTGGGGGCTACACCTTC.

The table lists this clone with a count of one. CDR3 coding DNA: TGTGCCAGCAGTCGCCGGGAGACCTACGAGCAGTACTTC. Translating gives CASSRRETYEQYF. The chain combines TRBV7-9 with TRBJ2-7, with a weak D call TRBD2 (6 bases). Germline V lookup: CDR1 SEHNR, CDR2 FQNEAQ (reference sequence). This CDR3 is 13 amino acids long. V lost 6 bases and J 2 bases, leaving 11 bases between the germline ends.

This clone was seen a handful of times. This sequence joins TRBV19 and TRBJ2-6, with D maybe TRBD2 (5 bases). V lost 3 bases to trimming and J lost 2 bases, with 8 bases between them. Germline CDR1 reads LNHDA; CDR2 reads SQIVND (reference sequence). The CDR3 runs 15 residues. The CDR3 nucleotides are TGTGCCAGTAGTATTCCCGGGACTGGGGCCAACGTCCTGACTTTC. The encoded protein is CASSIPGTGANVLTF.

In nucleotides, the CDR3 is TGTGCCAGCAGCTTCCTAGGACAGAACTATGGCTACACCTTC. It specifies CASSFLGQNYGYTF. The genes are TRBV5-4 and TRBJ1-2; possibly TRBD1 for D (6 bases). The CDR3 length is 14 residues. CDR1 SGHNT and CDR2 YYREEE come from the germline V gene (reference sequence). The V gene lost 2 bases and the J gene lost 2 bases, with 10 bases spanning the gap.

The CDR3 is CASSPGTGQETQYF. In DNA, the CDR3 is TGTGCCAGCAGTCCCGGGACAGGACAAGAGACCCAGTACTTC. V is TRBV9 and J is TRBJ2-5; 8 bases agree with TRBD1. Per the germline V gene, CDR1 is SGDLS and CDR2 is YYNGEE. V shed 5 bases and J 2 bases; nucleotides not matched to a gene: 5. This CDR3 is built from 14 residues.

This rearrangement joins TRBV28 to TRBJ2-7, with D possibly TRBD1 on 6 matching bases. Germline V gene data show CDR1 as MDHEN and CDR2 as SYDVKM. The CDR3 runs 16 residues. Trimming stripped 6 bases from V and 0 bases from J, with 18 bases between. CDR3 bases: TGTGCCAGCAGCCCAAATGACAGGATCAGCTCCTACGAGCAGTACTTC. Translation gives CASSPNDRISSYEQYF.

The genes are TRBV2 and TRBJ2-7; 8 nucleotides agree with TRBD1. Per the germline V gene, CDR1 is SNHLY and CDR2 is FYNNEI. The CDR3 runs 15 residues. V shed 3 bases and J 3 bases; nucleotides not matched to a gene: 7. The CDR3 loop is CASSDKAGGYYEQYF. The CDR3, as DNA: TGTGCCAGCAGTGACAAGGCAGGGGGCTACTACGAGCAGTACTTC.

This chain links TRBV7-2 with TRBJ2-5, with TRBD2 matching 12 bases. CDR3 length: 18 amino acids. V was clipped by 4 bases and J by 7 bases; unmatched bases: 16. Per germline, CDR1 SGHTA and CDR2 FQGNSA. The CDR3: CASSSPSGGARRTGTQYF. Here the CDR3 DNA reads TGTGCCAGCAGCTCCCCTAGCGGGGGGGCAAGAAGGACGGGGACCCAGTACTTC.

This chain links TRBV5-1 with TRBJ1-2; TRBD1 might be the D (6 bases). The CDR3 spans 13 residues. V shed 3 bases and J shed 1 base, with 7 bases lying between them. Germline CDR1 SGHRS, CDR2 YFSETQ. The DNA for the CDR3 is TGCGCCAGCAGCTGGGACATTAACTATGGCTACACCTTC. Residues: CASSWDINYGYTF.

The V call is TRBV7-8, the J call TRBJ2-7; TRBD1 is a possible D gene (6 bases). Trimming left V 3 bases short and J 3 bases short, with 9 bases between. This CDR3 contains 13 residues. Germline CDR1 is SGHVS and CDR2 is FQNEAQ. The DNA for the CDR3 is TGTGCCAGCAGCTTTACAGGGTTCTACGAGCAGTACTTC. Its translation: CASSFTGFYEQYF.

V gene TRBV15 combines with J gene TRBJ2-5, with unresolved D. CDR3 length: 15 amino acids. Germline CDR1 reads LNHNV; CDR2 reads YYDKDF (reference sequence). With 0 bases removed from V and 1 base from J, the gap between germline ends came to 9 bases. In nucleotides, the CDR3 is TGTGCCACCAGCAGAGACAGGTTACCCCAAGAGACCCAGTACTTC. It specifies CATSRDRLPQETQYF.